The 9 T cell receptor beta chains reported below all come from one sample, sequenced in a study of cytomegalovirus exposure and HLA in healthy donors. A multiplex PCR was run with 60 Vbeta primers and 13 Jbeta primers. Assay: immunoSEQ multiplex PCR; the TCRdb copy retains only in-frame clones and omits some. The sample data list approximately 140,000 clones. Material: PBMCs. The receptors originated from a middle-aged man in good health and CMV-seronegative.

The chain employs TRBV7-2 and TRBJ1-1; no clear D. This CDR3 is built from 13 residues. Germline V lookup: CDR1 SGHTA, CDR2 FQGNSA. V was pared by 4 bases and J by 1 base, with 7 bases between. The CDR3, as DNA: TGTGCCAGCAGCTCCCGGTCGAACACTGAAGCTTTCTTT. Translating gives CASSSRSNTEAFF.

The chain has TRBV25-1 and TRBJ2-4; maybe TRBD1 (5 bases). CDR3 size: 15 residues. V was cut by 4 bases and J by 1 base, with 11 bases left in between. Germline values: CDR1 MGHDK, CDR2 SYGVNS. This chain's CDR3 is CASSARDGAKNIQYF. CDR3 sequence (DNA): TGTGCCAGCAGTGCCAGGGATGGGGCCAAAAACATTCAGTACTTC. Full variable domain (missing parts from reference TRBV25-1 and TRBJ2-4): EADIYQTPRYLVIGTGKKITLECSQTMGHDKMYWYQQDPGMELHLIHYSYGVNSTEKGDLSSESTVSRIRTEHFPLTLESARPSHTSQYLCASSARDGAKNIQYFGAGTRLSVL.

The genes are TRBV9 and TRBJ2-7; D may be TRBD2 (7 bases). Trimming took off 3 bases at V and 4 bases at J, with 11 bases between the two ends. The CDR3 has 13 residues. Germline V gives CDR1 SGDLS, CDR2 YYNGEE. Here the CDR3 reads CASSGGGRYEQYF. The CDR3 bases are TGTGCCAGCAGCGGGGGGGGCCGGTACGAGCAGTACTTC. Looking up the rest from reference TRBV9 and TRBJ2-7 gives the full variable domain: DSGVTQTPKHLITATGQRVTLRCSPRSGDLSVYWYQQSLDQGLQFLIQYYNGEERAKGNILERFSAQQFPDLHSELNLSSLELGDSALYFCASSGGGRYEQYFGPGTRLTVT.

The rearrangement joins TRBV11-2 to TRBJ2-3; the match to TRBD1 covers 7 bases. The trim removed 0 bases at V and 11 bases at J, leaving 5 bases unmatched. The CDR3 contains 13 residues. Germline V lookup: CDR1 SGHAT, CDR2 FQNNGV. For the CDR3, the DNA is TGTGCCAGCAGCTTAGAAATCCGGGACAGGCAGTATTTT. This gives the protein CASSLEIRDRQYF.

The chain has TRBV5-1 and TRBJ2-3; 14 nucleotides align to TRBD2. CDR3 length: 18 amino acids. After removal of 4 bases from V and 2 bases from J, the junction contained 9 bases not matched to a gene. Germline V lookup: CDR1 SGHRS, CDR2 YFSETQ. The CDR3 is CASSPVGLAGGLTDTQYF. The CDR3 nucleotides read TGCGCCAGCAGCCCCGTCGGACTAGCGGGGGGCCTCACAGATACGCAGTATTTT.

The chain has TRBV7-8 and TRBJ1-5; the D is unclear. Germline V gives CDR1 SGHVS, CDR2 FQNEAQ. There are 14 residues in the CDR3. Trimming took off 7 bases at V and 4 bases at J, with 14 bases between the two ends. CDR3 nucleotides: TGTGCCAGCACGGAGCAGAGCTCAAATCAGCCCCAGCATTTT. Residues: CASTEQSSNQPQHF.

J is TRBJ2-7 and V is TRBV4-1; 7 nucleotides line up with TRBD1. Trimming took 0 bases from V and 5 from J; bases not matched to a gene: 13. The CDR3 has 17 residues. The V gene's germline CDR1 is MGHRA and CDR2 YSYEKL. CDR3 DNA: TGCGCCAGCAGCCAAGATCCGACGAGACAGGGTAACGACGAGCAGTACTTC. Its protein product is CASSQDPTRQGNDEQYF.

V gene TRBV9 combines with J gene TRBJ2-5, with TRBD2 matching over 8 bases. V was pared by 0 bases and J by 5 bases, with 6 bases of the junction left unmatched. Germline lookup yields CDR1 SGDLS and CDR2 YYNGEE. The CDR3 has 15 amino acids. The CDR3 DNA reads TGTGCCAGCAGCGTAGGGGCGGGGGGTTACGAGACCCAGTACTTC. Amino acids: CASSVGAGGYETQYF.

The V gene is TRBV2, the J gene TRBJ1-2; tentatively, D is TRBD1 (5 bases). CDR3 length: 12 amino acids. CDR1 and CDR2 from the germline V gene are SNHLY and FYNNEI. Deletions cut 6 bases from V and 4 bases from J, with 9 bases between. CDR3 DNA: TGTGCCAGCAGGCCGGGGGGCTATGGCTACACCTTC. It codes for CASRPGGYGYTF.